The sequence of this TCR beta chain was determined in a study of Ad26.COV2.S vaccination and SARS-CoV-2 variants. Specified treatment: approximately 18 received Ad26.COV2.S at low or high dose, single or two shots; 5 received placebo; per-sample allocation not given. Sampling was performed 63 days after the first vaccine or placebo injection. Profiled with immunoSEQ multiplex PCR; TCRdb holds only in-frame clones, not every one. The table records some 320,000 clones, around four fifths of them present only once. The sequence was obtained from a person aged 18-60 years who received the Ad26.COV2.S COVID-19 vaccine or a placebo. Here the sequenced sample was peripheral blood, taken in a trial of Ad26.COV2.S vaccine versus placebo.

The CDR3 DNA reads TGTGCCAGCAGTTACTCGGGGCTGTTAAATCAGCCCCAGCATTTT. This gives the protein CASSYSGLLNQPQHF. This chain links TRBV6-5 with TRBJ1-5; possibly TRBD1 for D (5 bases). There are 15 residues in the CDR3. The V gene lost 0 bases and the J gene lost 4 bases, with 10 bases spanning the gap. From germline, CDR1 is MNHEY and CDR2 SVGAGI.